The subject of this entry is one TCR beta chain. What it binds is unknown. These data belong to a study of cytomegalovirus exposure and HLA in healthy donors. Study details: In a later analysis, the 110 or so validation repertoires were reported to have used the same platform as the 600 to 800 first-cohort repertoires.

Points from the study as a whole: Subsequent analysis showed first-cohort TCR clusters tending to co-occur in approximately 120 validation repertoires. In vitro checks showed that three CMV-associated chains really do target CMV antigens.

This CDR3 region has 19 residues. Germline-derived CDR1 and CDR2 are MGHRA and YSYEKL. Unmatched junction bases numbered 17, after V lost 3 bases and J lost 1 base. The protocol was immunoSEQ multiplex PCR, while the TCRdb copy is restricted to in-frame clones and leaves out a portion. The data hold approximately 120,000 clones, with 90% to 95% observed a single time. The donors were part of the roughly 110-subject validation cohort, which stood apart from the roughly 670-subject first cohort. This sequence was found in a woman aged 18 to 35 in good health and CMV-seronegative. Sequences were obtained from PBMCs. The rearrangement links TRBV4-1 to TRBJ2-7; 8 nucleotides match TRBD1. The CDR3 region is CASSQLFHGRRTGSYEQYF. The CDR3 DNA sequence: TGCGCCAGCAGCCAGTTATTCCACGGCCGTCGGACAGGGTCCTACGAGCAGTACTTC.